This TCR beta chain was sequenced during a study of monozygotic twins with inflammatory bowel disease. Findings and limits, study-wide: Since immunosuppressive treatments differed, patient repertoires may have gained added variability. Whereas healthy co-twins had higher TCRbeta diversity (inverse Simpson), IBD patients had lower diversity.

Note on this clonotype: Its antigen remains unknown.

From its re-call of the 5' RACE reads, TCRdb lists each CDR3 protein once, without DNA. The sample table includes about 330,000 distinct CDR3 sequences. Every single donor had a roughly 2.5 ml blood sample drawn. The CDR3 consists of 16 residues. The germline CDR1 and CDR2 sequences are SGHAT and FQNNGV. The chain employs TRBV11-2 and TRBJ2-1; TCRdb's assignment of TRBD2 cannot be checked, as there is no DNA. The specimen sequenced was blood. The receptor comes from a human donor with ulcerative colitis or Crohn's disease, or a healthy co-twin of an affected twin (not recorded which). The CDR3 sequence: CASSLARLARYNEQFF.